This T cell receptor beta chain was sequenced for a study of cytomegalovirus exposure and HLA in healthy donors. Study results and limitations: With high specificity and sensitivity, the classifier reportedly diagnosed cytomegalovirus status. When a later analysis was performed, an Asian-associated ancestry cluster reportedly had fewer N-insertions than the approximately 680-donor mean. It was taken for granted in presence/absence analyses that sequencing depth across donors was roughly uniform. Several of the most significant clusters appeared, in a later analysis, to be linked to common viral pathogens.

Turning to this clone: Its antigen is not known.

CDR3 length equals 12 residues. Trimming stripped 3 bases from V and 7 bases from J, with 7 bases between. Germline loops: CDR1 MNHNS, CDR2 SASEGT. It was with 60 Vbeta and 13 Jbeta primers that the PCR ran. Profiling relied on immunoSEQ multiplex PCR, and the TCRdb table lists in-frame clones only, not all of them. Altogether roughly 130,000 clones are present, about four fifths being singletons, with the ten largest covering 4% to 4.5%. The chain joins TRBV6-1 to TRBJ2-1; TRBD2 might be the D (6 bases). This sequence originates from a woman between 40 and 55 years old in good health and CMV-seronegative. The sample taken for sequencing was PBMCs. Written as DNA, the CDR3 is TGTGCCAGCAGTGAGGGGGGAAATGAGCAGTTCTTC. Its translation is CASSEGGNEQFF.